The present T cell receptor beta chain was sequenced within a study of T cell changes during pregnancy in multiple sclerosis. This table comes from immunoSEQ multiplex PCR, and its TCRdb copy is limited to in-frame clones, with some not included. This table holds about 110,000 clones, about 90% found once. Here the sequenced sample was peripheral blood, taken in the third trimester of pregnancy. The receptor comes from a female donor with multiple sclerosis, enrolled in a pregnancy study.

The CDR3 sequence: CASSGYWPFAAFF. The CDR3 region has the DNA TGTGCCAGCAGCGGGTATTGGCCCTTTGCTGCTTTCTTT. The chain has TRBV9 and TRBJ1-1; D unresolved. The CDR3 length is 13 residues. The V gene lost 3 bases and the J gene lost 11 bases, with 17 bases spanning the gap. The germline V gene encodes CDR1 SGDLS and CDR2 YYNGEE. The whole variable domain, filled in from reference TRBV9 and TRBJ1-1, reads DSGVTQTPKHLITATGQRVTLRCSPRSGDLSVYWYQQSLDQGLQFLIQYYNGEERAKGNILERFSAQQFPDLHSELNLSSLELGDSALYFCASSGYWPFAAFFGQGTRLTVV.